This T cell receptor (beta chain) stems from a study of cytomegalovirus exposure and HLA in healthy donors. PCR involved 60 Vbeta and 13 Jbeta primers. Repertoires were generated with immunoSEQ multiplex PCR, while TCRdb's copy carries only in-frame clones and drops some. There are about 98,000 clones in the sample; around 80% occur only once, and 7% to 10% lies in the top ten. CDR3 length: 16 amino acids. This clonotype originated in a human donor in good health. Sample: PBMCs. This chain links TRBV21-1 with TRBJ2-7; no check of the table's D call, TRBD1, against the DNA was made. TRBV21-1 is a recognized pseudogene. As DNA, the CDR3 is TGTGCCAGCAGCCCCAGGGACAGAATATTCTCCTACGAGCAGTACTTC. The encoded protein is CASSPRDRIFSYEQYF.